The TCR beta chain described here comes from a study of cytomegalovirus exposure and HLA in healthy donors. Study results and limitations: Reported results showed that the classifier diagnosed cytomegalovirus status with high specificity and sensitivity. According to a later analysis, donors in an Asian-associated ancestry cluster reportedly had fewer N-insertions than the approximately 670-donor mean.

The V gene's germline CDR1 is MNHNY and CDR2 SVGAGI (reference sequence). The CDR3 covers 14 residues. The V gene end was trimmed by 0 bases and the J gene end by 6 bases; junction bases not matched to a gene: 1. In this sample, this clone turned up once. Its antigen is still unknown. Researchers ran the PCR with 60 Vbeta and 13 Jbeta primers. Produced via immunoSEQ multiplex PCR; TCRdb's table is partial and in-frame only. The sample includes just under 250,000 clones, roughly 80% seen only once; the top ten take 5% to 6.5%. Likely unrecorded immune exposures existed in these nominally healthy donors.

The TCR was taken from a woman aged 40 to 55 in good health and CMV-seropositive. Sequenced material: PBMCs. The chain is built from TRBV6-6 and TRBJ2-1; 8 bases agree with TRBD1. The CDR3 here is CASSYSTGGNEQFF. In nucleotides, the CDR3 is TGTGCCAGCAGTTACTCAACAGGGGGCAATGAGCAGTTCTTC.